The 27 T cell receptor beta chains reported below all come from one sample, sequenced in a study of shared clonotypes between healthy human individuals. The method was immunoSEQ multiplex PCR; TCRdb's version includes in-frame clones alone and lacks a portion of them. The data hold about 490,000 clones, with around 80% observed a single time. What was sequenced was PBMCs. The receptors here all came from a woman in her thirties or forties in good health. Some clones in this sample may be carry-over from other donors' samples.

The V gene is TRBV15, the J gene TRBJ1-1; D is possibly TRBD1 (6 bases). This CDR3 has 16 residues. Germline assignment: CDR1 LNHNV and CDR2 YYDKDF (reference sequence). V shed 0 bases and J shed 4 bases, with 15 bases lying between them. The CDR3 DNA sequence: TGTGCCACCAGCAGAGATAGGGGACACAGAGGCACTGAAGCTTTCTTT. Translated: CATSRDRGHRGTEAFF.

V gene TRBV7-2 combines with J gene TRBJ1-4; the D is unclear. CDR1 is SGHTA, CDR2 FQGNSA, per germline. Deletions cut 6 bases from V and 8 bases from J, with 16 bases between. The CDR3 covers 14 residues. CDR3 nucleotides: TGTGCCAGCAGAAGAGGGCAGGCATCAGAAAAACTGTTTTTT. The encoded protein is CASRRGQASEKLFF.

Concerning this clone itself: Other DNA variants within this sample encode the same CDR3. The chain carries TRBV28 and TRBJ2-3; a possible D gene is TRBD1 (6 bases). Germline CDR1 is MDHEN and CDR2 is SYDVKM. This CDR3 is 14 amino acids long. Trimming took 4 bases from V and 3 from J, leaving 11 bases between them. CDR3 coding DNA: TGTGCCAGCAGTTCAGGGCAGGGGACAGATACGCAGTATTTT. Protein sequence: CASSSGQGTDTQYF.

The chain's CDR3 is CASSLALAGVTGELFF. The CDR3 bases are TGCGCCAGCAGCTTGGCTCTAGCGGGAGTCACCGGGGAGCTGTTTTTT. The chain combines TRBV5-1 with TRBJ2-2, with 10 bases matching TRBD2. Per the germline V gene, CDR1 is SGHRS and CDR2 is YFSETQ. V shed 0 bases and J 4 bases; nucleotides not matched to a gene: 3. The CDR3 runs to 16 residues. Looking up the rest from reference TRBV5-1 and TRBJ2-2 gives the full variable domain: KAGVTQTPRYLIKTRGQQVTLSCSPISGHRSVSWYQQTPGQGLQFLFEYFSETQRNKGNFPGRFSGRQFSNSRSEMNVSTLELGDSALYLCASSLALAGVTGELFFGEGSRLTVL.

The chain combines TRBV18 with TRBJ2-7, with D perhaps TRBD1 (6 bases). CDR1 and CDR2 (germline): KGHSH, LQKENI. V was trimmed by 3 bases and J by 3 bases, leaving 12 bases between them. This CDR3 spans 14 amino acids. This CDR3 reads CASSPGQTVYEQYF. The DNA of the CDR3 is TGTGCCAGCTCACCCGGACAGACGGTCTACGAGCAGTACTTC.

J is TRBJ2-6 and V is TRBV6-6, with 7 bases that match TRBD1. The V segment lost 1 base and the J segment 2 bases; nucleotides outside the gene matches: 2. CDR1 MNHNY and CDR2 SVGAGI come from the germline V gene (reference sequence). This CDR3 spans 16 amino acids. CDR3 protein: CASSYYQGAGANVLTF. The CDR3 coding sequence is TGTGCCAGCAGTTACTACCAGGGGGCTGGGGCCAACGTCCTGACTTTC.

This clone has a single count. The gene calls are TRBV4-3 and TRBJ1-4; D remains unclear. V was pared by 5 bases and J by 6 bases, with 16 bases between. The CDR3 contains 15 residues. The germline CDR1 and CDR2 sequences are LGHNA and YSLEER. DNA of the CDR3: TGCGCCAGCAGCAGTGTCTGGGCCAGAGATGAAAAACTGTTTTTT. The encoded protein is CASSSVWARDEKLFF.

V is TRBV27 and J is TRBJ2-1; 8 bases are a match to TRBD2. J was trimmed by 0 bases and V by 4 bases; bases with no gene match: 2. The CDR3 loop spans 15 amino acids. Germline CDR1 MNHEY, CDR2 SMNVEV (reference sequence). The CDR3 reads CASSYGLASYNEQFF. DNA of the CDR3: TGTGCCAGCAGTTACGGACTAGCCTCCTACAATGAGCAGTTCTTC.

Details on this clone: A read error is the likely source, as a far larger clone sits one nucleotide away. The chain carries TRBV6-1 and TRBJ1-1; TRBD1 is a possible D gene (6 bases). The germline V gene encodes CDR1 MNHNS and CDR2 SASEGT. The CDR3 extends over 13 amino acids. CDR3 loop: CASSVEGHTEVFF. The CDR3 bases are TGTGCCAGCAGTGTTGAGGGACACACTGAAGTTTTCTTT.

CDR3 protein: CASGGTSSYNEQFF. Here the CDR3 DNA reads TGTGCCAGCGGGGGGACTAGCTCCTACAATGAGCAGTTCTTC. This rearrangement joins TRBV2 to TRBJ2-1, with 8 bases identical to TRBD2. The CDR3 runs to 14 residues. Germline CDR1 reads SNHLY; CDR2 reads FYNNEI. With 8 bases clipped from V and 0 bases from J, the junction kept 3 bases outside the gene matches.

This clone was recorded a few times. In DNA form, the CDR3 reads TGTGCCAGCAGTAAATCACCTAACTATGGCTACACCTTC. Protein product: CASSKSPNYGYTF. The chain links TRBV7-9 to TRBJ1-2; D is ambiguous. The CDR3 length is 13 residues. The germline V and J ends were trimmed by 6 bases and 0 bases, with 8 bases remaining between them. Germline CDR1 SEHNR, CDR2 FQNEAQ (reference sequence). Filled out from reference TRBV7-9 and TRBJ1-2, the complete variable domain reads DTGVSQNPRHKITKRGQNVTFRCDPISEHNRLYWYRQTLGQGPEFLTYFQNEAQLEKSRLLSDRFSAERPKGSFSTLEIQRTEQGDSAMYLCASSKSPNYGYTFGSGTRLTVV.

This chain joins TRBV2 and TRBJ2-1; 8 nucleotides line up with TRBD2. Trimming removed 6 bases from V and 14 bases from J; junction bases left unmatched: 9. The CDR3 loop spans 12 amino acids. CDR1 and CDR2 from the germline V gene are SNHLY and FYNNEI. CDR3 loop: CASRGQAGEKFF. As DNA, the CDR3 is TGTGCCAGCAGGGGCCAAGCGGGAGAAAAGTTCTTC.

The chain combines TRBV7-9 with TRBJ1-5; no firm D call. V lost 4 bases and J lost 4, with 11 bases in between. The germline V gene encodes CDR1 SEHNR and CDR2 FQNEAQ (reference sequence). The CDR3 is 14 amino acids. In DNA form, the CDR3 reads TGTGCCAGCAGCTCGGAACCGGGGAATCAGCCCCAGCATTTT. It is translated as CASSSEPGNQPQHF.

The chain uses TRBV29-1 and TRBJ2-1; tentative D call: TRBD2 (6 bases). The CDR3 totals 13 residues. Germline assignment: CDR1 SQVTM and CDR2 ANQGSEA. The ends were cut back, 7 bases at V and 5 bases at J, with 15 bases in the middle. The CDR3 sequence: CSAERLGDNEQFF. CDR3 in DNA: TGCAGCGCTGAGAGACTAGGGGACAATGAGCAGTTCTTC.

The CDR3 nucleotides read TGTGCCAGCAGTTACTTAGCGGGGAGCTCCTACAATGAGCAGTTCTTC. Its translation: CASSYLAGSSYNEQFF. This sequence joins TRBV6-6 and TRBJ2-1; 8 nucleotides line up with TRBD2. This CDR3 has 16 amino acids. Trimming cost V 1 base and J 0 bases; bases outside gene matches: 2. Germline V lookup: CDR1 MNHNY, CDR2 SVGAGI (reference sequence).

This rearrangement joins TRBV7-7 to TRBJ2-3, with D possibly matching TRBD2 (6 bases). From germline, CDR1 is SSHAT and CDR2 FNYEAQ (reference sequence). V lost 1 base and J 5 bases, leaving 10 bases between the germline ends. The CDR3 contains 14 residues. The CDR3 here is CASSLEAGQDTQYF. CDR3 nucleotides: TGTGCCAGCAGCTTAGAAGCGGGCCAAGATACGCAGTATTTT. The variable domain in full, with the rest retrieved from reference TRBV7-7 and TRBJ2-3, is GAGVSQSPRYKVTKRGQDVTLRCDPISSHATLYWYQQALGQGPEFLTYFNYEAQPDKSGLPSDRFSAERPEGSISTLTIQRTEQRDSAMYRCASSLEAGQDTQYFGPGTRLTVL.

Points on this clone: Other DNA sequences from this sample encode an identical CDR3 as well. The chain combines TRBV5-6 with TRBJ1-1, with D possibly being TRBD1 (6 bases). Trimming cost V 2 bases and J 4 bases, with 9 bases left between them. CDR3 length: 13 residues. The V gene's germline CDR1 is SGHDT and CDR2 YYEEEE. As DNA, the CDR3 is TGTGCCAGCAGCTTAACCAGGGGCACTGAAGCTTTCTTT. Translation: CASSLTRGTEAFF. Full variable domain (missing parts from reference TRBV5-6 and TRBJ1-1): DAGVTQSPTHLIKTRGQQVTLRCSPKSGHDTVSWYQQALGQGPQFIFQYYEEEERQRGNFPDRFSGHQFPNYSSELNVNALLLGDSALYLCASSLTRGTEAFFGQGTRLTVV.

The J gene is TRBJ2-5, the V gene TRBV5-4, with D perhaps matching TRBD1 (7 bases). Germline CDR1 is SGHNT and CDR2 is YYREEE (reference sequence). This CDR3 has 16 amino acids. The V and J ends lost 0 bases and 2 bases respectively, with 14 bases between them. This CDR3 reads CASSLGGTVPQETQYF. For the CDR3, the DNA is TGTGCCAGCAGCTTGGGCGGGACAGTGCCGCAAGAGACCCAGTACTTC.

V is TRBV7-3 and J is TRBJ2-1, with TRBD2 matching over 14 bases. V was clipped by 2 bases and J by 8 bases; unmatched bases: 11. Germline V gene sequence: CDR1 SGHTA, CDR2 FQGTGA. The CDR3 loop spans 18 amino acids. The CDR3 sequence: CASSLEARLAGGSYEQFF. DNA for the CDR3: TGTGCCAGCAGCTTAGAAGCCAGACTAGCGGGAGGGAGTTATGAGCAGTTCTTC. Full variable domain (outside the CDR3, taken from reference TRBV7-3 and TRBJ2-1): GAGVSQTPSNKVTEKGKYVELRCDPISGHTALYWYRQSLGQGPEFLIYFQGTGAADDSGLPNDRFFAVRPEGSVSTLKIQRTERGDSAVYLCASSLEARLAGGSYEQFFGPGTRLTVL.

This chain joins TRBV2 and TRBJ2-3; the D gene is possibly TRBD2 (5 bases). The CDR3 has 12 residues. Germline V gene sequence: CDR1 SNHLY, CDR2 FYNNEI. V lost 8 bases and J 9 bases, leaving 15 bases between the germline ends. The CDR3 DNA follows: TGTGCCAGCTTGGAGGTTGGTGAGACGCAGTATTTT. Encoded protein: CASLEVGETQYF.

Comment on this clone: This sample also contains other DNA sequences that code for the same CDR3. The V gene is TRBV5-1, the J gene TRBJ1-1, with D perhaps TRBD1 (5 bases). There are 14 residues in the CDR3. The germline CDR1 and CDR2 sequences are SGHRS and YFSETQ. The V gene lost 0 bases and the J gene lost 1 base, with 7 bases spanning the gap. CDR3 in DNA: TGCGCCAGCAGCTTGGAGGGGTGGAACACTGAAGCTTTCTTT. It is translated as CASSLEGWNTEAFF.

The DNA of the CDR3 is TGTGCCAGCAGTCGGGGTAATGAAAAACTGTTTTTT. The encoded protein is CASSRGNEKLFF. The rearrangement links TRBV14 to TRBJ1-4; D is ambiguous. Germline V CDR1 and CDR2: SGHDN, FVKESK. The CDR3 length is 12 residues. V was pared by 6 bases and J by 4 bases, with 6 bases between.

This clone was detected a few times. The chain combines TRBV5-3 with TRBJ2-2, with 13 bases lining up with TRBD2. TRBV5-3 is designated an ORF whose function remains uncertain. This CDR3 comprises 17 residues. After removal of 4 bases from V and 7 bases from J, the junction contained 10 bases not matched to a gene. The DNA for the CDR3 is TGTGCCAGAAGCGAAATCCGGACTAGCGGGAGTAACGGGGAGCTGTTTTTT. It encodes CARSEIRTSGSNGELFF.

The chain uses TRBV21-1 and TRBJ2-7; the tabulated D call, TRBD2, remains unverified against the DNA. TRBV21-1 is listed as a pseudogene. The CDR3 contains 18 residues. The CDR3, as DNA: TGTGCCAGCAGCAAATTGAAAGAGGAGCGGGAGCACTCCTACGAGCAGTACTTC. Amino acid sequence: CASSKLKEEREHSYEQYF.

The rearrangement joins TRBV6-5 to TRBJ2-7; 10 nucleotides line up with TRBD2. This CDR3 has 15 residues. Germline CDR1 is MNHEY and CDR2 is SVGAGI. V shed 5 bases, J shed 2 bases, and the junction held 6 bases outside the gene matches. Written as DNA, the CDR3 is TGTGCCAGCAGTACAAGAACTAGCGGGGCCTACGAGCAGTACTTC. Translated: CASSTRTSGAYEQYF.

Turning to this clone: With only one base between it and a far larger clone, this is likely a read error. This chain uses TRBV7-9 with TRBJ2-3; D tentatively reads TRBD1 or TRBD2 (5 bases each). The V gene lost 5 bases and the J gene lost 8 bases, with 17 bases spanning the gap. This CDR3 has 14 residues. Germline lookup yields CDR1 SEHNR and CDR2 FQNEAQ (reference sequence). The CDR3 nucleotides read TGTGCCAGCAGCGAGTACCGTGGGGGAAGTACGCAGTATTTT. Translating it yields CASSEYRGGSTQYF. The full variable domain, its missing parts supplied by reference TRBV7-9 and TRBJ2-3, is DTGVSQNPRHKITKRGQNVTFRCDPISEHNRLYWYRQTLGQGPEFLTYFQNEAQLEKSRLLSDRFSAERPKGSFSTLEIQRTEQGDSAMYLCASSEYRGGSTQYFGPGTRLTVL.

The rearrangement links TRBV30 to TRBJ2-7; 9 bases are a match to TRBD1. The CDR3 is 14 residues long. The V gene end was trimmed by 0 bases and the J gene end by 4 bases; junction bases not matched to a gene: 4. Looked up from germline, CDR1 is GTSNPN and CDR2 is SVGIG (reference sequence). CDR3 nucleotide sequence: TGTGCCTGGAGTGTTGGACAGGGGAGGTACGAGCAGTACTTC. It translates to CAWSVGQGRYEQYF.